Listed below are T cell receptor beta chains from one sample, sequenced in a study of blood T cell repertoires in COVID-19. Method: immunoSEQ multiplex PCR; TCRdb's copy keeps in-frame clones and lacks some. The sample shows under 300,000 clones, about 90% of them seen only once. Material: peripheral blood. These receptors were obtained from a woman aged 40 to 50 with acute or convalescent COVID-19. CDR3s include the opening cysteine and the closing phenylalanine or tryptophan.

J | V | CDR3
TRBJ2-3 | TRBV6-5 | CASSRSLRTDTQYF
TRBJ2-3 | TRBV9 | CASSVAAGGFTDTQYF
TRBJ1-4 | TRBV2 | CASSLTGTNEKLFF
TRBJ2-1 | TRBV29-1 | CSVRHMGGSPGGKEFF
TRBJ1-2 | TRBV6-5 | CATRQGEYGYTF
TRBJ2-6 | TRBV27 | CASSLFSGANVLTF
TRBJ1-1 | TRBV7-2 | CASSSTRDLHTEAFF
TRBJ2-3 | TRBV18 | CASSPPGLADTQYF
TRBJ2-1 | TRBV4-1 | CASSQDGEAYNEQFF
TRBJ1-1 | TRBV21-1 | CASSDLTGVSNTEAFF
TRBJ1-2 | TRBV30 | CAWRATGVHGYTF
TRBJ1-2 | TRBV6-5 | CASSSGIGYTF
TRBJ1-1 | TRBV28 | CASSSRGTEAFF
TRBJ2-3 | TRBV9 | CASSHTGATDTQYF
TRBJ2-2 | TRBV24-1 | CATSDLGQGRTGELFF
TRBJ2-3 | TRBV5-1 | CASSLASGDTDTQYF
TRBJ1-2 | TRBV5-1 | CASSSPGNYGYTF
TRBJ2-5 | TRBV27 | CASSMDRGEGRAQYF
TRBJ1-1 | TRBV29-1 | CSVEDGGGDTEAFF
TRBJ1-6 | TRBV23-1 | CASSQSIPRRSPPLELNNSPLHF
TRBJ1-1 | TRBV19 | CASTLDRNTEAFF
TRBJ2-2 | TRBV7-9 | CASIPLLDRGRTGELFF
TRBJ2-1 | TRBV5-5 | CASSLHTGDRALNEQFF
TRBJ2-5 | TRBV11-3 | CASSAQGTKTQYF
TRBJ2-1 | TRBV3-1/TRBV3-2 | CASSPTRNPHNEQFF
TRBJ1-6 | TRBV19 | CASAGWNSPLHF
TRBJ2-3 | TRBV5-1 | CASSLRGTDTQYF
TRBJ2-3 | TRBV7-2 | CASSRLPGTDTQYF
TRBJ2-5 | TRBV7-2 | CASSLAREETQYF
TRBJ1-2 | TRBV30 | CAWSVWGGYGYTF
TRBJ2-3 | TRBV11-3 | CASSLGQGLNTQYF
TRBJ1-1 | TRBV9 | CASSVGEIDTEAFF